The clone carrying this TCR beta chain turned up a few times. These data are taken from a study of blood T cell repertoires in COVID-19. Study-wide background: Donors in the United States, Italy and Spain gave samples during acute or convalescent COVID-19.

The repertoire was sequenced with immunoSEQ multiplex PCR; TCRdb's copy has only in-frame clones and lacks some. In the table there are about 88,000 clones, approximately 88% of which are singletons. The receptor's source is a woman between 55 and 75 years old with COVID-19, enrolled during active disease. What was sequenced was peripheral blood.

DNA of the CDR3: TGTGCCAGCAGCCGCCTTTTGGCCCTCGGCAATCAGCCCCAGCATTTT. Encoded protein: CASSRLLALGNQPQHF. The chain has TRBV27 and TRBJ1-5; D is unclear. The V and J ends lost 6 bases and 2 bases respectively, with 17 bases between them. The CDR3 has 16 residues. Per germline, CDR1 MNHEY and CDR2 SMNVEV (reference sequence).